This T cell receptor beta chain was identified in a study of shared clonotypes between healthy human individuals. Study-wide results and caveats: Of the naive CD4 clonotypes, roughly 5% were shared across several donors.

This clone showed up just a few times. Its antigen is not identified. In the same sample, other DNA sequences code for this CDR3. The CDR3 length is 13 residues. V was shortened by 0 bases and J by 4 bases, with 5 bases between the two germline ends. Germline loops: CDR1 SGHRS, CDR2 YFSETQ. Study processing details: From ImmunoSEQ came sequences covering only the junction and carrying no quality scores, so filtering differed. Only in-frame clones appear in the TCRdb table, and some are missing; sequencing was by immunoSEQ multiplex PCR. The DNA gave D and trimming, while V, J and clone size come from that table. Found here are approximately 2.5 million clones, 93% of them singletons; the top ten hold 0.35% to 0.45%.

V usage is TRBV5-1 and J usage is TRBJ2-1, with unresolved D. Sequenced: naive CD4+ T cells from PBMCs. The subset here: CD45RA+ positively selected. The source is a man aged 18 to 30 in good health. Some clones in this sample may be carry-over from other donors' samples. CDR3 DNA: TGCGCCAGCAGCTTGGACAATTACAATGAGCAGTTCTTC. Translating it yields CASSLDNYNEQFF.